The next 30 T cell receptor beta chains were all read from a single sample in a study of blood T cell repertoires in COVID-19. Clones were sequenced by immunoSEQ multiplex PCR, and TCRdb holds only the in-frame ones, with some missing. The sample shows approximately 20,000 clones, over 70% of them seen only once. The sequencing input was peripheral blood. The receptors here all came from a human donor in a cohort sampled during active COVID-19.

J is TRBJ1-2 and V is TRBV7-9, with 7 bases aligning to TRBD1. Germline values: CDR1 SEHNR, CDR2 FQNEAQ (reference sequence). Trimming at V came to 5 bases and at J to 1 base, leaving 10 bases not matched to a gene. CDR3 length: 16 amino acids. CDR3 sequence reads: CASSRETGRNNYGYTF. The CDR3 DNA follows: TGTGCCAGCAGCCGCGAGACAGGGAGAAATAACTATGGCTACACCTTC.

The chain uses TRBV6-1 and TRBJ2-7; 10 nucleotides line up with TRBD1. The V gene's germline CDR1 is MNHNS and CDR2 SASEGT. The CDR3 has 15 amino acids. V lost 3 bases and J lost 1; bases outside the gene matches: 3. The CDR3 loop is CASSEGQGRSYEQYF. The CDR3 DNA follows: TGTGCCAGCAGTGAGGGACAGGGGAGGTCCTACGAGCAGTACTTC.

V is TRBV7-8 and J is TRBJ2-5, with 7 nucleotides matching TRBD2. After removal of 5 bases from V and 1 base from J, the junction contained 7 bases not matched to a gene. In germline, CDR1 is SGHVS, CDR2 FQNEAQ. The CDR3 has 15 amino acids. The CDR3 is CASSPMGGIQETQYF. CDR3 nucleotides: TGTGCCAGCAGCCCTATGGGGGGGATCCAAGAGACCCAGTACTTC.

The chain combines TRBV24-1 with TRBJ2-5; 8 nucleotides match TRBD1. The germline CDR1 and CDR2 sequences are KGHDR and SFDVKD. J was trimmed by 5 bases and V by 4 bases; bases with no gene match: 11. The CDR3 runs 16 residues. The CDR3, as DNA: TGTGCCACCAGTGACCGGACAGGGAATAATGGCGAGACCCAGTACTTC. Translating it yields CATSDRTGNNGETQYF.

The chain combines TRBV6-1 with TRBJ1-3; no clear D gene. The CDR3 has 15 residues. Trimming cost V 3 bases and J 6 bases, with 15 bases left between them. The germline gives CDR1 MNHNS, CDR2 SASEGT. The DNA of the CDR3 is TGTGCCAGCAGTGACCGGGCCGCGGGTGAAAACACCATATATTTT. Amino acids: CASSDRAAGENTIYF.

The chain is built from TRBV7-6 and TRBJ1-4, with no clear D. Germline V gene sequence: CDR1 SGHVS, CDR2 FNYEAQ. The CDR3 is made up of 15 amino acids. Trimming took 5 bases from V and 8 from J, leaving 18 bases between them. The CDR3 loop reads CASSETLESREKLFF. The CDR3 DNA is TGTGCCAGCAGCGAAACCCTTGAGTCTAGAGAAAAACTGTTTTTT.

The chain joins TRBV6-5 to TRBJ2-7; the match to TRBD1 covers 7 bases. Trimming took 6 bases from V and 4 from J; bases not matched to a gene: 12. This CDR3 contains 15 residues. Looked up from germline, CDR1 is MNHEY and CDR2 is SVGAGI. This CDR3 is CASRIPDRPLYEQYF. CDR3 in DNA: TGTGCCAGCAGGATTCCGGACAGGCCCCTGTACGAGCAGTACTTC.

The rearrangement joins TRBV9 to TRBJ2-5, with D unresolved. The V gene's germline CDR1 is SGDLS and CDR2 YYNGEE. V lost 0 bases, J lost 2 bases, and 14 bases lay in between. This CDR3 is 16 amino acids long. The CDR3 bases are TGTGCCAGCAGCGTAGGAATATCTAGAACTCAAGAGACCCAGTACTTC. As protein: CASSVGISRTQETQYF.

This clone was detected only once. The chain joins TRBV9 to TRBJ2-7, with TRBD2 matching over 13 bases. The germline V gene has CDR1 SGDLS and CDR2 YYNGEE. The CDR3 has 19 residues. The J segment lost 0 bases and the V segment lost 4 bases, leaving 13 bases of the junction unmatched. The CDR3 protein is CASSSRPGLAGSGSYEQYF. The DNA of the CDR3 is TGTGCCAGCAGCTCCCGACCGGGACTAGCGGGATCCGGCTCCTACGAGCAGTACTTC.

The rearrangement uses TRBV7-6 and TRBJ2-7; TRBD2 is a possible D gene (7 bases). This CDR3 spans 15 amino acids. V lost 4 bases and J 5 bases, leaving 18 bases between the germline ends. Germline V gene sequence: CDR1 SGHVS, CDR2 FNYEAQ. CDR3 residues: CASSSLRGGGDEQYF. CDR3 nucleotide sequence: TGTGCCAGCAGCTCTCTTAGGGGGGGCGGGGACGAGCAGTACTTC.

The genes are TRBV5-1 and TRBJ2-3; maybe TRBD2 (5 bases). V was clipped by 5 bases and J by 3 bases, with 16 bases between them. This CDR3 has 15 amino acids. CDR1 is SGHRS and CDR2 is YFSETQ in the germline V gene. The CDR3, as DNA: TGCGCCAGCAGGGAGGACGTGTCGAGGACAGATACGCAGTATTTT. Encoded protein: CASREDVSRTDTQYF.

This rearrangement joins TRBV4-2 to TRBJ1-1; 7 positions match TRBD1. The CDR3 length is 15 residues. V shed 2 bases and J 0 bases; nucleotides not matched to a gene: 3. Per the germline V gene, CDR1 is LGHNA and CDR2 is YNFKEQ. The CDR3, as DNA: TGTGCCAGCAGCCAACAACAGGGGCTGAACACTGAAGCTTTCTTT. Its protein is CASSQQQGLNTEAFF.

V usage is TRBV3-1 (or the pseudogene TRBV3-2) and J usage is TRBJ2-1; TRBD2 matches 8 bases. V lost 4 bases, J lost 3 bases, and 11 bases stayed unmatched. This CDR3 is built from 17 residues. Germline loops: CDR1 LGHDT, CDR2 YNNKEL (reference sequence). The CDR3 DNA reads as TGTGCCAGCAGCCCCAGACTAGCGAACGATTACTACAATGAGCAGTTCTTC. It translates to CASSPRLANDYYNEQFF.

This chain links TRBV5-8 with TRBJ1-3; 9 bases align to TRBD1. This CDR3 has 14 residues. The J segment lost 3 bases and the V segment lost 4 bases, leaving 2 bases of the junction unmatched. The germline CDR1 and CDR2 sequences are SGHTS and YDEGEE. The CDR3 protein is CASSNRGLGNTIYF. CDR3 nucleotide sequence: TGTGCCAGCAGCAACAGGGGGCTTGGAAACACCATATATTTT.

The chain is built from TRBV5-1 and TRBJ1-5, with D unclear. This CDR3 region has 15 residues. V was shortened by 0 bases and J by 5 bases, with 12 bases between the two germline ends. Germline lookup yields CDR1 SGHRS and CDR2 YFSETQ. The CDR3 loop is CASSLEGAAYQPQHF. Written as DNA, the CDR3 is TGCGCCAGCAGCTTGGAAGGCGCGGCGTATCAGCCCCAGCATTTT.

CDR3 DNA sequence: TGCGCCAGCAGCTTGGAGGGACAGGGGGCTTCCGGGGCCAACGTCCTGACTTTC. Amino acid sequence: CASSLEGQGASGANVLTF. V and J are TRBV5-1 and TRBJ2-6; 12 bases align to TRBD1. J lost 4 bases, V lost 0 bases, and 5 bases had no gene match. Germline-derived CDR1 and CDR2 are SGHRS and YFSETQ. This CDR3 is 18 amino acids long.

This chain joins TRBV27 and TRBJ1-1; possibly TRBD1 for D (5 bases). V lost 9 bases and J lost 4, with 12 bases in between. This CDR3 spans 12 amino acids. Germline CDR1 MNHEY, CDR2 SMNVEV (reference sequence). The CDR3 spells CASSRQGTEAFF. In nucleotides, the CDR3 is TGTGCCAGTTCCCGGCAGGGCACTGAAGCTTTCTTT.

The chain carries TRBV24-1 and TRBJ1-5; D remains ambiguous. V was clipped by 3 bases and J by 0 bases, with 11 bases between them. There are 16 residues in the CDR3. In germline, CDR1 is KGHDR, CDR2 SFDVKD. The CDR3 DNA sequence: TGTGCCACCAGTGATCGGTTTTCCCCTAGCAATCAGCCCCAGCATTTT. Protein sequence: CATSDRFSPSNQPQHF.

In the case of this clone: One end of the junction varies from germline; a read error may be responsible. The chain links TRBV24-1 to TRBJ1-1; 9 bases align to TRBD1. The CDR3 length is 15 residues. The germline CDR1 and CDR2 sequences are KGHDR and SFDVKD. In nucleotides, the CDR3 is TGTGCCACCAGTGATCCCGGGACAGGGAACTCTGAAGCTTTCTTT. The encoded protein is CATSDPGTGNSEAFF.

The chain employs TRBV19 and TRBJ1-1, with D unclear. CDR1 and CDR2 (germline): LNHDA, SQIVND (reference sequence). The CDR3 length is 15 residues. V was trimmed by 6 bases and J by 3 bases, leaving 17 bases between them. CDR3: CASSPPPGSHTEAFF. CDR3 coding DNA: TGTGCCAGTAGCCCCCCGCCAGGCTCCCACACTGAAGCTTTCTTT.

The chain combines TRBV18 with TRBJ2-3, with D possibly being TRBD1 (5 bases). V was cut by 0 bases and J by 5 bases, with 12 bases left in between. The CDR3 runs to 15 residues. Germline V gives CDR1 KGHSH, CDR2 LQKENI. The CDR3 is CASSPPGPARDTQYF. The CDR3 DNA is TGTGCCAGCTCACCACCGGGGCCAGCCAGAGATACGCAGTATTTT.

The V and J genes are TRBV6-5 and TRBJ1-5; D gene ambiguous. Trimming left V 2 bases short and J 5 bases short, with 10 bases between. The CDR3 covers 14 residues. CDR1 and CDR2 from the germline V gene are MNHEY and SVGAGI. The CDR3 DNA follows: TGTGCCAGCAGTTACATCGGGGAGGATCAGCCCCAGCATTTT. Protein: CASSYIGEDQPQHF.

CDR3 amino acids: CASSFSGTGIREQYF. The CDR3 bases are TGTGCCAGCAGTTTCAGCGGGACCGGTATACGGGAGCAGTACTTC. The J gene is TRBJ2-7, the V gene TRBV27, with 7 positions matching TRBD2. V lost 3 bases to trimming and J lost 7 bases; unmatched junction nucleotides: 12. Germline V gene lookup returns CDR1 MNHEY and CDR2 SMNVEV (reference sequence). This CDR3 has 15 residues.

V usage is TRBV19 and J usage is TRBJ1-5; D perhaps matches TRBD1 (5 bases). The V gene lost 5 bases and the J gene lost 1 base, with 21 bases spanning the gap. CDR1 and CDR2 (germline): LNHDA, SQIVND (reference sequence). This CDR3 has 18 amino acids. DNA of the CDR3: TGTGCCAGTAGTTCGCGGACTCCCGGGGGGTTGAGCAATCAGCCCCAGCATTTT. Its protein product is CASSSRTPGGLSNQPQHF.

This chain connects TRBV7-9 to TRBJ1-1; the D is unclear. Trimming stripped 7 bases from V and 3 bases from J, with 18 bases between. Germline loops: CDR1 SEHNR, CDR2 FQNEAQ (reference sequence). The CDR3 length is 15 residues. The CDR3 sequence is CASKSHGGKDTEAFF. In nucleotides, the CDR3 is TGTGCCAGCAAATCCCACGGAGGGAAGGACACTGAAGCTTTCTTT. Full variable domain (remainder filled in from reference TRBV7-9 and TRBJ1-1): DTGVSQNPRHKITKRGQNVTFRCDPISEHNRLYWYRQTLGQGPEFLTYFQNEAQLEKSRLLSDRFSAERPKGSFSTLEIQRTEQGDSAMYLCASKSHGGKDTEAFFGQGTRLTVV.

In its sample, this clone was seen once. V and J are TRBV5-1 and TRBJ1-3; D call uncertain. V shed 2 bases and J shed 4 bases, with 10 bases lying between them. The CDR3 extends over 14 amino acids. Germline V CDR1 and CDR2: SGHRS, YFSETQ. CDR3 residues: CASSFGENGNTIYF. The CDR3 region has the DNA TGCGCCAGCAGCTTTGGGGAGAACGGAAACACCATATATTTT.

The chain uses TRBV6-2 or TRBV6-3 and TRBJ2-1, with D maybe TRBD2 (5 bases). The V end was cut by 7 bases, the J end by 3 bases, with 10 bases between. Per the germline V gene, CDR1 is MNHEY and CDR2 is SVGEGT. CDR3 length: 13 amino acids. The CDR3 sequence is CASNPGIYNEQFF. CDR3 coding DNA: TGTGCCAGCAACCCCGGGATCTACAATGAGCAGTTCTTC.

This clone appeared a few times. V usage is TRBV5-1 and J usage is TRBJ2-7, with TRBD2 as a possible D gene (6 bases). Trimming left V 6 bases short and J 0 bases short, with 13 bases between. CDR1 is SGHRS, CDR2 YFSETQ, per germline. This CDR3 has 14 amino acids. The CDR3 DNA reads as TGCGCCAGCAAGAGGGACGGGAGCTCCTACGAGCAGTACTTC. The encoded protein is CASKRDGSSYEQYF.

This clone was recorded a few times. This rearrangement joins TRBV7-9 to TRBJ2-7, with a weak D call TRBD2 (6 bases). The V end was cut by 5 bases, the J end by 2 bases, with 16 bases between. Germline lookup yields CDR1 SEHNR and CDR2 FQNEAQ (reference sequence). This CDR3 has 15 amino acids. The CDR3: CASSLTLATAYEQYF. CDR3 sequence (DNA): TGTGCCAGCAGCCTGACCCTAGCGACAGCCTACGAGCAGTACTTC.

The V call is TRBV28, the J call TRBJ2-5; 8 bases fit TRBD2. The CDR3 runs 16 residues. V shed 7 bases, J shed 1 base, and the junction held 11 bases outside the gene matches. In germline, CDR1 is MDHEN, CDR2 SYDVKM. The CDR3 reads CASILRTSLVQETQYF. The CDR3 nucleotides read TGTGCCAGCATCCTCCGGACTAGCTTGGTCCAAGAGACCCAGTACTTC.